These T cell receptor beta chains were read from a single sample in a study of CD8 T cells in Susac syndrome. TCRdb analysed the immunoSEQ multiplex PCR reads with MiXCR anew, one entry per CDR3 protein. Of fewer than 100,000 distinct CDR3 sequences listed, around 90% are singletons. Specimen: CD8+ T cells from PBMCs. These receptors came from a human donor with multiple sclerosis. The CDR3 runs from the conserved cysteine through the conserved F or W. A D gene is named only where the DNA matches it firmly. Expanded clones are given a class, and other clones once, few, many or no size at all.

v_gene: TRBV29-1
j_gene: TRBJ2-7
d_gene: TRBD2
abundance: .
CDR3aa: CSVEGGEEYEQYF
CDR3nt: TGCAGCGTTGAGGGGGGGGAGGAGTACGAGCAGTACTTC

v_gene: TRBV5-1
j_gene: TRBJ2-5
d_gene: TRBD1
abundance: .
CDR3aa: CASSFPGQGAYGQETQYF
CDR3nt: TGCGCCAGCAGCTTCCCGGGACAGGGGGCCTATGGGCAAGAGACCCAGTACTTC

v_gene: TRBV10-2
j_gene: TRBJ2-7
d_gene: TRBD2
abundance: .
CDR3aa: CASSRTSGNGAISSYEQYF
CDR3nt: TGCGCCAGCAGTAGGACTAGCGGGAACGGGGCGATTAGCTCCTACGAGCAGTACTTC

v_gene: TRBV28
j_gene: TRBJ2-5
d_gene: TRBD1
abundance: .
CDR3aa: CASTFNRGRETQYF
CDR3nt: TGTGCCAGCACCTTCAACAGGGGGAGGGAGACCCAGTACTTC

v_gene: TRBV13
j_gene: TRBJ2-1
d_gene: .
abundance: .
CDR3aa: CASSLFPGFNEQFF
CDR3nt: TGTGCCAGCAGCTTATTCCCCGGATTCAATGAGCAGTTCTTC

v_gene: TRBV19
j_gene: TRBJ1-1
d_gene: .
abundance: .
CDR3aa: CASSTGQHTEAFF
CDR3nt: TGTGCCAGTAGTACAGGACAACACACTGAAGCTTTCTTT

v_gene: TRBV14
j_gene: TRBJ2-5
d_gene: TRBD1
abundance: .
CDR3aa: CASSQGQGTYQETQYF
CDR3nt: TGTGCCAGCAGCCAAGGACAGGGGACATACCAAGAGACCCAGTACTTC

v_gene: TRBV5-1
j_gene: TRBJ2-2
d_gene: .
abundance: .
CDR3aa: CASSLGLSGDTGELFF
CDR3nt: TGCGCCAGCAGCTTGGGACTCTCTGGGGACACCGGGGAGCTGTTTTTT

v_gene: TRBV12-3/TRBV12-4
j_gene: TRBJ2-7
d_gene: .
abundance: few
CDR3aa: CASSTPGLSYEQYF
CDR3nt: TGTGCCAGCAGTACTCCGGGACTTAGCTACGAGCAGTACTTC

v_gene: TRBV4-1
j_gene: TRBJ1-5
d_gene: .
abundance: .
CDR3aa: CASSQTAGMGQPQHF
CDR3nt: TGCGCCAGCAGCCAAACGGCAGGGATGGGTCAGCCCCAGCATTTT

v_gene: TRBV6-6
j_gene: TRBJ2-7
d_gene: .
abundance: once
CDR3aa: CASNGGPYSYEQYF
CDR3nt: TGTGCCAGCAACGGGGGGCCTTACTCCTACGAGCAGTACTTC

v_gene: TRBV13
j_gene: TRBJ2-1
d_gene: TRBD2
abundance: .
CDR3aa: CASSSLAGGPGNEQFF
CDR3nt: TGTGCCAGCAGCTCATTAGCGGGAGGCCCAGGCAATGAGCAGTTCTTC

v_gene: TRBV5-6
j_gene: TRBJ2-7
d_gene: TRBD2
abundance: .
CDR3aa: CASSLGERGVYSYEQYF
CDR3nt: TGTGCCAGCAGCTTGGGCGAGCGGGGGGTATACTCCTACGAGCAGTACTTC

v_gene: TRBV27
j_gene: TRBJ2-1
d_gene: .
abundance: .
CDR3aa: CASSLSVAVNEQFF
CDR3nt: TGTGCCAGCAGTTTATCGGTGGCCGTCAATGAGCAGTTCTTC

v_gene: TRBV25-1
j_gene: TRBJ2-7
d_gene: TRBD1
abundance: .
CDR3aa: CASSVATGTLWEQYF
CDR3nt: TGTGCCAGCAGTGTCGCGACAGGGACCCTTTGGGAGCAGTACTTC

v_gene: TRBV14
j_gene: TRBJ2-5
d_gene: TRBD1
abundance: .
CDR3aa: CASSPRTGAQETQYF
CDR3nt: TGTGCCAGCAGCCCAAGGACAGGCGCGCAAGAGACCCAGTACTTC

v_gene: TRBV30
j_gene: TRBJ1-5
d_gene: .
abundance: .
CDR3aa: CAFTTGVGSNQPQHF
CDR3nt: TGTGCCTTTACCACTGGGGTCGGAAGCAATCAGCCCCAGCATTTT

v_gene: TRBV20-1
j_gene: TRBJ2-7
d_gene: .
abundance: .
CDR3aa: CSASPAMDIFYEQYF
CDR3nt: TGCAGTGCTAGTCCAGCAATGGACATCTTCTACGAGCAGTACTTC

v_gene: TRBV19
j_gene: TRBJ2-6
d_gene: .
abundance: .
CDR3aa: CASSSRASGANVLTF
CDR3nt: TGTGCCAGTAGTTCGCGGGCCTCTGGGGCCAACGTCCTGACTTTC

v_gene: TRBV27
j_gene: TRBJ2-1
d_gene: TRBD2
abundance: .
CDR3aa: CASSWREGYNEQFF
CDR3nt: TGTGCCAGCAGTTGGCGGGAGGGCTACAATGAGCAGTTCTTC

v_gene: TRBV28
j_gene: TRBJ2-7
d_gene: .
abundance: .
CDR3aa: CASSGAVGFPTYEQYF
CDR3nt: TGTGCCAGCAGTGGGGCGGTAGGATTCCCCACCTACGAGCAGTACTTC

v_gene: TRBV19
j_gene: TRBJ2-7
d_gene: .
abundance: once
CDR3aa: CATKVPDSYEQYF
CDR3nt: TGTGCCACTAAGGTACCCGATTCCTACGAGCAGTACTTC

v_gene: TRBV28
j_gene: TRBJ2-7
d_gene: TRBD1
abundance: .
CDR3aa: CAGRDRTGGEQYF
CDR3nt: TGTGCCGGACGGGACAGGACCGGTGGCGAGCAGTACTTC

v_gene: TRBV12-3/TRBV12-4
j_gene: TRBJ2-1
d_gene: TRBD2
abundance: .
CDR3aa: CASSLAVLTYNEQFF
CDR3nt: TGTGCCAGCAGTCTAGCGGTTCTGACCTACAATGAGCAGTTCTTC

v_gene: TRBV28
j_gene: TRBJ1-5
d_gene: .
abundance: .
CDR3aa: CASSFTGFNQPQHF
CDR3nt: TGTGCCAGCAGTTTTACAGGGTTCAATCAGCCCCAGCATTTT

v_gene: TRBV4-1
j_gene: TRBJ2-1
d_gene: TRBD2
abundance: .
CDR3aa: CASSQDLTSGIYNEQFF
CDR3nt: TGCGCCAGCAGCCAAGATCTGACTAGCGGGATCTACAATGAGCAGTTCTTC

v_gene: TRBV6-6
j_gene: TRBJ2-7
d_gene: .
abundance: .
CDR3aa: CASSLSGIRPYEQYF
CDR3nt: TGTGCCAGCAGCCTTTCCGGGATTCGGCCTTACGAGCAGTACTTC

v_gene: TRBV20-1
j_gene: TRBJ2-1
d_gene: .
abundance: .
CDR3aa: CSAREGLDDWEQFF
CDR3nt: TGCAGTGCTAGAGAGGGCCTGGACGACTGGGAGCAGTTCTTC

v_gene: TRBV27
j_gene: TRBJ2-1
d_gene: .
abundance: .
CDR3aa: CASSWTAYNEQFF
CDR3nt: TGTGCCAGCAGCTGGACAGCGTACAATGAGCAGTTCTTC

v_gene: TRBV15
j_gene: TRBJ2-1
d_gene: .
abundance: .
CDR3aa: CATSRDRGSINEQFF
CDR3nt: TGTGCCACCAGCAGAGATAGGGGGAGCATTAATGAGCAGTTCTTC

v_gene: TRBV29-1
j_gene: TRBJ1-3
d_gene: TRBD1
abundance: .
CDR3aa: CSADTGARPGNTIYF
CDR3nt: TGCAGCGCTGACACAGGGGCCCGTCCTGGAAACACCATATATTTT

v_gene: TRBV9
j_gene: TRBJ2-1
d_gene: TRBD2
abundance: .
CDR3aa: CASSPPLAGVQFF
CDR3nt: TGTGCCAGCAGCCCTCCGCTAGCGGGGGTTCAGTTCTTC

v_gene: TRBV2
j_gene: TRBJ2-1
d_gene: TRBD2
abundance: .
CDR3aa: CASSEPSGTLYNEQFF
CDR3nt: TGTGCCAGCAGTGAACCCAGCGGGACCCTCTACAATGAGCAGTTCTTC

v_gene: TRBV13
j_gene: TRBJ2-1
d_gene: TRBD2
abundance: once
CDR3aa: CASSWGGSGSQNWDEQFF
CDR3nt: TGTGCCAGCAGCTGGGGGGGTAGCGGGAGTCAGAATTGGGATGAGCAGTTCTTC

v_gene: TRBV28
j_gene: TRBJ2-1
d_gene: .
abundance: .
CDR3aa: CASSLRNEQFF
CDR3nt: TGTGCCAGCAGTCTTAGGAATGAGCAGTTCTTC

v_gene: TRBV4-1
j_gene: TRBJ2-7
d_gene: .
abundance: .
CDR3aa: CASSQVLAYEQYF
CDR3nt: TGCGCCAGCAGCCAAGTGTTAGCTTACGAGCAGTACTTC

v_gene: TRBV29-1
j_gene: TRBJ2-7
d_gene: TRBD2
abundance: few
CDR3aa: CSVVGTSGSGGPGQYF
CDR3nt: TGCAGCGTTGTCGGGACTAGCGGGAGTGGGGGCCCTGGGCAGTACTTC

v_gene: TRBV6-1
j_gene: TRBJ2-1
d_gene: .
abundance: .
CDR3aa: CASSPQRGGVINEQFF
CDR3nt: TGTGCCAGCAGTCCCCAAAGAGGGGGGGTTATCAATGAGCAGTTCTTC

v_gene: TRBV19
j_gene: TRBJ1-4
d_gene: .
abundance: .
CDR3aa: CASEDRTNEKLFF
CDR3nt: TGTGCCAGCGAGGACAGAACTAATGAAAAACTGTTTTTT

v_gene: TRBV4-2
j_gene: TRBJ2-6
d_gene: TRBD1
abundance: .
CDR3aa: CASSRGTGSIPFSGANVLTF
CDR3nt: TGTGCCAGCAGCCGAGGGACAGGAAGCATACCCTTCTCTGGGGCCAACGTCCTGACTTTC

v_gene: TRBV28
j_gene: TRBJ2-7
d_gene: .
abundance: .
CDR3aa: CASSPWTDSSYEQYF
CDR3nt: TGTGCCAGCAGTCCTTGGACAGACAGCTCCTACGAGCAGTACTTC

v_gene: TRBV7-2
j_gene: TRBJ2-4
d_gene: .
abundance: .
CDR3aa: CATSEGIAKNIQYF
CDR3nt: TGTGCCACCTCGGAAGGAATAGCCAAAAACATTCAGTACTTC

v_gene: TRBV4-2
j_gene: TRBJ2-6
d_gene: TRBD1
abundance: .
CDR3aa: CASSQRIGQGDGSGANVLTF
CDR3nt: TGTGCCAGCAGCCAAAGGATCGGACAGGGCGATGGTTCCGGGGCCAACGTCCTGACTTTC

v_gene: TRBV20-1
j_gene: TRBJ2-1
d_gene: TRBD2
abundance: .
CDR3aa: CSAARPAGGGNEQFF
CDR3nt: TGCAGTGCCGCCAGGCCAGCGGGGGGAGGGAATGAGCAGTTCTTC

v_gene: TRBV12-3/TRBV12-4
j_gene: TRBJ1-2
d_gene: TRBD1
abundance: .
CDR3aa: CASRPEGAHYGYTF
CDR3nt: TGTGCCAGCAGGCCGGAGGGGGCGCACTATGGCTACACCTTC

v_gene: TRBV19
j_gene: TRBJ1-1
d_gene: .
abundance: .
CDR3aa: CASAFGGGNTEVFF
CDR3nt: .